The 23 T cell receptor beta chains in this list originate from one sample, sequenced in a study of cytomegalovirus exposure and HLA in healthy donors. Use of 60 Vbeta and 13 Jbeta primers characterized the PCR. TCRdb's table, derived via immunoSEQ multiplex PCR, lists solely in-frame clones and lacks some. The sample yields fewer than 200,000 clones, roughly nine tenths seen once. The sequenced sample was PBMCs. The origin of the receptors is a girl in the first two years of life in good health and CMV-seronegative.

The V gene is TRBV5-6, the J gene TRBJ1-1; tentatively, D is TRBD1 (5 bases). CDR3 length: 15 amino acids. Germline CDR1 SGHDT, CDR2 YYEEEE. The V end lost 0 bases, the J end lost 4 bases, and 13 bases lay between the germline ends. The DNA for the CDR3 is TGTGCCAGCAGCTTGGGGGCGGGGGGTAGCACTGAAGCTTTCTTT. As protein: CASSLGAGGSTEAFF.

The V call is TRBV12-5, the J call TRBJ2-7; 8 bases line up with TRBD1. This CDR3 has 15 amino acids. V lost 1 base and J lost 3; bases outside the gene matches: 5. CDR1 LGHNT and CDR2 FRNRAP come from the germline V gene. CDR3 loop: CASGLGTGRVYEQYF. The CDR3 DNA is TGTGCTAGTGGTTTGGGGACAGGGCGCGTCTACGAGCAGTACTTC.

V gene TRBV27 combines with J gene TRBJ1-1; D possibly corresponds to TRBD1 (6 bases). V was clipped by 5 bases and J by 0 bases, with 19 bases between them. The CDR3 is 17 residues long. Per the germline V gene, CDR1 is MNHEY and CDR2 is SMNVEV (reference sequence). CDR3 bases: TGTGCCAGCAGTCCCTTCGGGGGGGCGGGGATGAACACTGAAGCTTTCTTT. Protein sequence: CASSPFGGAGMNTEAFF.

The chain couples TRBV5-1 to TRBJ2-5, with a weak D call TRBD2 (5 bases). The end of the DNA is better explained by TRBJ2-7, so the J call may be wrong. Germline CDR1 is SGHRS and CDR2 is YFSETQ. CDR3 length: 13 amino acids. CDR3 sequence reads: CASSSGLAYEQYF. The DNA of the CDR3 is TGCGCCAGCAGCTCCGGACTGGCCTACGAGCAGTACTTC.

The chain uses TRBV7-9 and TRBJ2-3, with a possible D match to TRBD1 (5 bases). Germline CDR1 SEHNR, CDR2 FQNEAQ (reference sequence). This CDR3 contains 17 residues. V was trimmed by 3 bases and J by 2 bases, leaving 18 bases between them. The DNA of the CDR3 is TGTGCCAGCAGCTTGGTTTCGGCAGGGAACCCCACAGATACGCAGTATTTT. Protein product: CASSLVSAGNPTDTQYF.

V gene TRBV7-9 combines with J gene TRBJ2-2, with 8 positions matching TRBD1. Germline V lookup: CDR1 SEHNR, CDR2 FQNEAQ (reference sequence). V gave up 5 bases and J gave up 7 bases; unmatched junction bases: 9. This CDR3 has 15 residues. CDR3 region: CASSRGQGSVGELFF. The CDR3 bases are TGTGCCAGCAGCCGAGGACAGGGTAGTGTCGGGGAGCTGTTTTTT.

This CDR3 reads CASSESRGDYGYTF. CDR3 sequence (DNA): TGTGCCAGCAGTGAATCTCGGGGGGACTATGGCTACACCTTC. The rearrangement links TRBV2 to TRBJ1-2, with D possibly being TRBD1 (5 bases). V was trimmed by 2 bases and J by 3 bases, leaving 10 bases between them. CDR3 length: 14 amino acids. In germline, CDR1 is SNHLY, CDR2 FYNNEI. Based on the CDR3 plus reference TRBV2 and TRBJ1-2, the full variable domain is EPEVTQTPSHQVTQMGQEVILRCVPISNHLYFYWYRQILGQKVEFLVSFYNNEISEKSEIFDDQFSVERPDGSNFTLKIRSTKLEDSAMYFCASSESRGDYGYTFGSGTRLTVV.

The chain recombines TRBV2 with TRBJ1-2; 10 nucleotides match TRBD1. CDR3 length equals 14 residues. Germline V gene data show CDR1 as SNHLY and CDR2 as FYNNEI. V trimming: 3 bases; J trimming: 5 bases; junction bases outside the gene matches: 3. CDR3 loop: CASSEDRGSYGYTF. For the CDR3, the DNA is TGTGCCAGCAGTGAGGACAGGGGGTCTTATGGCTACACCTTC.

This rearrangement joins TRBV27 to TRBJ2-3, with 9 nucleotides matching TRBD2. After removal of 5 bases from V and 3 bases from J, the junction contained 12 bases not matched to a gene. Per the germline V gene, CDR1 is MNHEY and CDR2 is SMNVEV (reference sequence). CDR3 size: 17 residues. CDR3 DNA sequence: TGTGCCAGCAGTCAACCGGTAGCGGGAGCGGGTACAGATACGCAGTATTTT. Amino acids: CASSQPVAGAGTDTQYF.

The genes are TRBV2 and TRBJ2-4; no clear D. From germline, CDR1 is SNHLY and CDR2 FYNNEI. The V and J ends lost 2 bases and 8 bases respectively, with 7 bases between them. The CDR3 runs 12 residues. In DNA, the CDR3 is TGTGCCAGCAGTGAATGGGCAGACATTCAGTACTTC. This sequence encodes CASSEWADIQYF.

This sequence joins TRBV19 and TRBJ2-2, with TRBD2 matching over 11 bases. This CDR3 is 16 amino acids long. The ends lost 3 bases at V and 6 bases at J; junction bases unmatched: 6. The germline V gene has CDR1 LNHDA and CDR2 SQIVND (reference sequence). CDR3 sequence (DNA): TGTGCCAGTAGTATGACAACTAGCGGGAGTCCCGGGGAGCTGTTTTTT. Translated, it gives CASSMTTSGSPGELFF.

Of note for this clone: Within the sample, other DNA sequences also encode this same CDR3. The V call is TRBV30, the J call TRBJ2-7, with TRBD2 matching 7 bases. From germline, CDR1 is GTSNPN and CDR2 SVGIG (reference sequence). CDR3 length equals 12 residues. J was trimmed by 5 bases and V by 0 bases; bases with no gene match: 1. In nucleotides, the CDR3 is TGTGCCTGGAGTGTGGCGGGAGACGAGCAGTACTTC. As protein: CAWSVAGDEQYF.

The chain combines TRBV29-1 with TRBJ2-3, with 7 bases matching TRBD1. After removal of 6 bases from V and 9 bases from J, the junction contained 12 bases not matched to a gene. CDR1 is SQVTM and CDR2 is ANQGSEA in the germline V gene. This CDR3 contains 13 residues. The CDR3 sequence: CSVHTPGGRTQYF. The CDR3 DNA sequence: TGCAGCGTCCACACTCCAGGGGGAAGAACGCAGTATTTT.

CDR3 sequence (DNA): TGCGCCAGCAGCTTGTCAGGGTCCCAAGAGACCCAGTACTTC. This codes for CASSLSGSQETQYF. V and J are TRBV5-1 and TRBJ2-5; D possibly corresponds to TRBD1 (5 bases). Germline V gene lookup returns CDR1 SGHRS and CDR2 YFSETQ. This CDR3 comprises 14 residues. Trimming shortened V by 1 base and J by 1 base, and 8 bases separated the two germline ends. Full variable domain (outside the CDR3, taken from reference TRBV5-1 and TRBJ2-5): KAGVTQTPRYLIKTRGQQVTLSCSPISGHRSVSWYQQTPGQGLQFLFEYFSETQRNKGNFPGRFSGRQFSNSRSEMNVSTLELGDSALYLCASSLSGSQETQYFGPGTRLLVL.

The CDR3 protein is CASSWGRPRVTQYF. Here the CDR3 DNA reads TGTGCCAGCAGTTGGGGGCGGCCGCGGGTTACGCAGTATTTT. The rearrangement links TRBV2 to TRBJ2-3, with D maybe TRBD1 (6 bases). The CDR3 length is 14 residues. Germline CDR1 is SNHLY and CDR2 is FYNNEI. Between the trimmed V and J ends, which lost 5 bases and 8 bases, there was a span of 17 bases. The variable domain in full, completed from reference TRBV2 and TRBJ2-3, reads EPEVTQTPSHQVTQMGQEVILRCVPISNHLYFYWYRQILGQKVEFLVSFYNNEISEKSEIFDDQFSVERPDGSNFTLKIRSTKLEDSAMYFCASSWGRPRVTQYFGPGTRLTVL.

V gene TRBV10-3 combines with J gene TRBJ2-3; the match to TRBD2 covers 8 bases. This CDR3 spans 15 amino acids. Trimming cost V 6 bases and J 1 base; bases outside gene matches: 6. Germline-derived CDR1 and CDR2 are ENHRY and SYGVKD. The CDR3 reads CAIRAATSGTDTQYF. The CDR3 bases are TGTGCCATCAGAGCCGCGACTAGCGGCACAGATACGCAGTATTTT.

The rearrangement links TRBV30 to TRBJ1-2; D might be TRBD1 (5 bases). Germline V CDR1 and CDR2: GTSNPN, SVGIG (reference sequence). Trimming cost V 2 bases and J 5 bases, with 9 bases left between them. The CDR3 covers 12 residues. This chain's CDR3 is CAWSPRGYGYTF. The CDR3 nucleotides are TGTGCCTGGAGTCCTAGGGGTTATGGCTACACCTTC.

This clone occurred a few times. The J gene is TRBJ2-7, the V gene TRBV5-4; tentative D call: TRBD1 (8 bases). The germline gives CDR1 SGHNT, CDR2 YYREEE (reference sequence). Trimming stripped 5 bases from V and 2 bases from J, with 17 bases between. The CDR3 length is 15 residues. The CDR3 DNA reads as TGTGCCAGCAGAGACGGACAGGGAGGGGCCTACGAGCAGTACTTC. Protein: CASRDGQGGAYEQYF.

This chain joins TRBV5-4 and TRBJ2-3, with TRBD2 matching over 14 bases. This CDR3 has 16 amino acids. With 4 bases clipped from V and 6 bases from J, the junction kept 7 bases outside the gene matches. Germline lookup yields CDR1 SGHNT and CDR2 YYREEE (reference sequence). This chain's CDR3 is CASSLGLAGVGDTQYF. CDR3 DNA sequence: TGTGCCAGCAGCCTGGGACTAGCGGGGGTAGGGGATACGCAGTATTTT.

Worth noting for this clone: The sample contains more than one DNA sequence encoding this CDR3. The chain couples TRBV7-9 to TRBJ1-5; TRBD1 matches 10 bases. The V gene end was trimmed by 4 bases and the J gene end by 5 bases; junction bases not matched to a gene: 2. Germline loops: CDR1 SEHNR, CDR2 FQNEAQ (reference sequence). The length of the CDR3 is 14 residues. CDR3: CASSSGQGDQPQHF. The CDR3 nucleotides are TGTGCCAGCAGCTCAGGACAGGGGGATCAGCCCCAGCATTTT.

V usage is TRBV5-1 and J usage is TRBJ2-3, with 12 bases matching TRBD2. The V segment lost 4 bases and the J segment 0 bases; nucleotides outside the gene matches: 9. The length of the CDR3 is 18 residues. CDR1 and CDR2 (germline): SGHRS, YFSETQ. CDR3 protein: CASSLAGGIPSSTDTQYF. CDR3 DNA: TGCGCCAGCAGCCTAGCGGGAGGGATTCCCTCTAGCACAGATACGCAGTATTTT.

This sequence joins TRBV11-3 and TRBJ2-7; weak D call: TRBD2 (5 bases). The CDR3 extends over 15 amino acids. The V gene's germline CDR1 is SGHNT and CDR2 YENEEA. With 0 bases removed from V and 4 bases from J, the gap between germline ends came to 13 bases. CDR3 nucleotide sequence: TGTGCCAGCAGCTTAGATTCGGGAACAAATTACGAGCAGTACTTC. It codes for CASSLDSGTNYEQYF.

This chain connects TRBV4-3 to TRBJ1-4; possibly TRBD1 for D (6 bases). CDR1 and CDR2 (germline): LGHNA, YSLEER. This CDR3 contains 16 residues. The V end lost 1 base, the J end lost 1 base, and 10 bases lay between the germline ends. As DNA, the CDR3 is TGCGCCAGCAGCCAAGGAACAGGGTTAACTAATGAAAAACTGTTTTTT. This sequence encodes CASSQGTGLTNEKLFF.